The entry below describes one T cell receptor beta chain. Researchers ran the PCR with 60 Vbeta and 13 Jbeta primers. Sequencing was performed with immunoSEQ multiplex PCR; in TCRdb, only in-frame clones are kept and a portion is missing. The sample yields 150,000 or so clones, of which the top ten take up around 1.6%. This specimen belongs to a study of cytomegalovirus exposure and HLA in healthy donors. V trimming: 5 bases; J trimming: 0 bases; junction bases outside the gene matches: 8. Germline CDR1 is SEHNR and CDR2 is FQNEAQ (reference sequence). This CDR3 is built from 16 residues. Sequenced: PBMCs. This chain joins TRBV7-9 and TRBJ2-3, with 7 bases that match TRBD2. The sequence came from a man between 18 and 35 years old in good health and CMV-seronegative. The DNA for the CDR3 is TGTGCCAGCAGCCCTAGGGAGGGCCCGAGCACAGATACGCAGTATTTT. Protein: CASSPREGPSTDTQYF.